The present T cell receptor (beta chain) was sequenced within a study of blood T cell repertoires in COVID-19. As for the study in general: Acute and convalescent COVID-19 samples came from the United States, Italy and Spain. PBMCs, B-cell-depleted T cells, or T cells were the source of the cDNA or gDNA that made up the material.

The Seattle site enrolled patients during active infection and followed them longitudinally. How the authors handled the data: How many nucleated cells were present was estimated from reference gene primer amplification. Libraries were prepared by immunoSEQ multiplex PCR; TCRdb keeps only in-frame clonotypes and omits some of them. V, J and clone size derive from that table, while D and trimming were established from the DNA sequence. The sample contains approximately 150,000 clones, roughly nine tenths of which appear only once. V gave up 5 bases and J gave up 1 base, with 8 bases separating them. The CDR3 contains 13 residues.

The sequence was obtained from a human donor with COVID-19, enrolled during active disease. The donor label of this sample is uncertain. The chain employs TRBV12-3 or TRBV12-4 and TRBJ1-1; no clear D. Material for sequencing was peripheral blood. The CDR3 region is CASSPGSNTEAFF. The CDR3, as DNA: TGTGCCAGCAGTCCTGGCTCGAACACTGAAGCTTTCTTT.